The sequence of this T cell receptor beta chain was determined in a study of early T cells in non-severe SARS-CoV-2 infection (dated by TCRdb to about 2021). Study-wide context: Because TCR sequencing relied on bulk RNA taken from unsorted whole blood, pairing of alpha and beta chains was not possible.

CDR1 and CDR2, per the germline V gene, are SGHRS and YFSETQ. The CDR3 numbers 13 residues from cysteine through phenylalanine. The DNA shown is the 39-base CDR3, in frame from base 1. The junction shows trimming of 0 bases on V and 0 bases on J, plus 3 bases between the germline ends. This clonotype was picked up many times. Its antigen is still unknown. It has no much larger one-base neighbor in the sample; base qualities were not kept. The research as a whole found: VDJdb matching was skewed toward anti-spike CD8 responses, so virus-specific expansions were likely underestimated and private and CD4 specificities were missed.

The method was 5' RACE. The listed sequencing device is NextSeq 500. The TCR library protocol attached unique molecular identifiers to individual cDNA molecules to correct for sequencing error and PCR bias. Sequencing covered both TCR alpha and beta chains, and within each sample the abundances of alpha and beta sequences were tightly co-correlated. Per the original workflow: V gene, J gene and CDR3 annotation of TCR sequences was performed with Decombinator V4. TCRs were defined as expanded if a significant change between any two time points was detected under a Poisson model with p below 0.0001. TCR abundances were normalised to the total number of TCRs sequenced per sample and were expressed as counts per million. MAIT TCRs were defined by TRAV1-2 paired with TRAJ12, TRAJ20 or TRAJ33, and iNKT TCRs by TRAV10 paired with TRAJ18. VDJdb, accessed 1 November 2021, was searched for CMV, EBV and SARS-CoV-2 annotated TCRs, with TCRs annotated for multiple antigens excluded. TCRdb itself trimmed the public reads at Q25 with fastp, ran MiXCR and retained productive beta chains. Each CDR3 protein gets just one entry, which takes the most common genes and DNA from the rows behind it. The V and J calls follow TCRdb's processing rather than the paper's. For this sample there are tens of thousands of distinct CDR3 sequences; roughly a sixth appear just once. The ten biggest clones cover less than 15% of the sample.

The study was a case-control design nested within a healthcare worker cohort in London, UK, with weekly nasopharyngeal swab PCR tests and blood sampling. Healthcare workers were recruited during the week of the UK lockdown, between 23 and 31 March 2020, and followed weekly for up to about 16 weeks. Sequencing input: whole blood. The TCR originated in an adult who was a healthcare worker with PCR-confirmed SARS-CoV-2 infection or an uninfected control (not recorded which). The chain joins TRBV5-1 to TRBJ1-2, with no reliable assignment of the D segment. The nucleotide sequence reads TGCGCCAGCAGCTTGGGAACTAACTATGGCTACACCTTC. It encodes CASSLGTNYGYTF.